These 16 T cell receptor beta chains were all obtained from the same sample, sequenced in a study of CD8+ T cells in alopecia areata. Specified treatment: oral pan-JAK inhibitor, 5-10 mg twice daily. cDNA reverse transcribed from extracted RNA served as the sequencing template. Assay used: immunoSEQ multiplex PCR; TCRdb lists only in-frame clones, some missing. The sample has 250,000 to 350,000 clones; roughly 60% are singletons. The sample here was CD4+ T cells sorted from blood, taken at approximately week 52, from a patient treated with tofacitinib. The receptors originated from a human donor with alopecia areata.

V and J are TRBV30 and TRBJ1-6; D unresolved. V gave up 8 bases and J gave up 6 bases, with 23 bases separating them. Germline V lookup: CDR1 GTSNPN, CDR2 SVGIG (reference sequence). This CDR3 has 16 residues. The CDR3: CALLIFEGSPNSPLHF. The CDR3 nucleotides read TGTGCCCTACTCATCTTTGAGGGCAGTCCTAATTCACCCCTCCACTTT.

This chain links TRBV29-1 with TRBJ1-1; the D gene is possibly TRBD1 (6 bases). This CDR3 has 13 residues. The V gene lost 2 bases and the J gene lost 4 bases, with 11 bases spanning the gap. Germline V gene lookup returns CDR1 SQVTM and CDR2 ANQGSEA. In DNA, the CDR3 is TGCAGCGTTGAAACGGGCAGGGGCACTGAAGCTTTCTTT. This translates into CSVETGRGTEAFF.

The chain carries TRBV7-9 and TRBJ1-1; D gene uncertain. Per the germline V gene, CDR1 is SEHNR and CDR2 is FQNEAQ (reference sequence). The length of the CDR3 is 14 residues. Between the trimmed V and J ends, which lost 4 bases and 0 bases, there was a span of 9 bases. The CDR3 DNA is TGTGCCAGCAGCTCAAAGGCGATGAACACTGAAGCTTTCTTT. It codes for CASSSKAMNTEAFF.

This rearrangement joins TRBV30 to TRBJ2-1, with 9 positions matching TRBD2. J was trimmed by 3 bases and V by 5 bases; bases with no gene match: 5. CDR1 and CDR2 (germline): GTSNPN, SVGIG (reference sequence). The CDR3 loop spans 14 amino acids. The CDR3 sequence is CAWCPSGVYNEQFF. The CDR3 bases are TGTGCCTGGTGCCCTAGCGGGGTCTACAATGAGCAGTTCTTC. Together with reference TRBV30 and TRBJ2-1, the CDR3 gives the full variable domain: SQTIHQWPATLVQPVGSPLSLECTVEGTSNPNLYWYRQAAGRGLQLLFYSVGIGQISSEVPQNLSASRPQDRQFILSSKKLLLSDSGFYLCAWCPSGVYNEQFFGPGTRLTVL.

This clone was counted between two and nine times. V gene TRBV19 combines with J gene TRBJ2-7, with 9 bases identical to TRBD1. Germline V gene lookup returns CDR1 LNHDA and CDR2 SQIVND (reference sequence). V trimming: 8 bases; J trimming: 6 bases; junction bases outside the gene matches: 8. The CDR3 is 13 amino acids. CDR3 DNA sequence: TGTGCCAGTTGCTCCGGGACAGGGAGCGAGCAGTACTTC. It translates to CASCSGTGSEQYF.

The CDR3 DNA follows: TGTGCCAGCAGCCGCGGGACTGACTCCTACAATGAGCAGTTCTTC. It translates to CASSRGTDSYNEQFF. The chain joins TRBV7-9 to TRBJ2-1, with a weak D call TRBD2 (6 bases). CDR3 length: 15 residues. Trimming took 5 bases from V and 0 from J, leaving 11 bases between them. CDR1 and CDR2 from the germline V gene are SEHNR and FQNEAQ (reference sequence).

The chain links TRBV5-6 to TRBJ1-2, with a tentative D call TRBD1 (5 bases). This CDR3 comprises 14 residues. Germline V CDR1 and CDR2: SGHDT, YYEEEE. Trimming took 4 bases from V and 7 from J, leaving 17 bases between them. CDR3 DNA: TGTGCCAGCAGCCTGGGGCGAGGGAAGGGTGGCTACACCTTC. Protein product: CASSLGRGKGGYTF.

The CDR3 is CASAQGNTDTQYF. The CDR3 coding sequence is TGTGCCTCTGCCCAGGGGAACACAGATACGCAGTATTTT. The V gene is TRBV7-9, the J gene TRBJ2-3; possible D gene TRBD1, 6 bases. The germline CDR1 and CDR2 sequences are SEHNR and FQNEAQ (reference sequence). The CDR3 loop spans 13 amino acids. Trimming took off 11 bases at V and 2 bases at J, with 14 bases between the two ends. Filled out from reference TRBV7-9 and TRBJ2-3, the complete variable domain reads DTGVSQNPRHKITKRGQNVTFRCDPISEHNRLYWYRQTLGQGPEFLTYFQNEAQLEKSRLLSDRFSAERPKGSFSTLEIQRTEQGDSAMYLCASAQGNTDTQYFGPGTRLTVL.

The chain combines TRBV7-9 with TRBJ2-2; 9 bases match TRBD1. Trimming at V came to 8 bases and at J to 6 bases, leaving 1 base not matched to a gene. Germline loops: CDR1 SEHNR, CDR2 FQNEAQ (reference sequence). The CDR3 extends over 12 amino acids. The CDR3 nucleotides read TGTGCCAGCGGGACAGGGCCCGGGGAGCTGTTTTTT. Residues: CASGTGPGELFF.

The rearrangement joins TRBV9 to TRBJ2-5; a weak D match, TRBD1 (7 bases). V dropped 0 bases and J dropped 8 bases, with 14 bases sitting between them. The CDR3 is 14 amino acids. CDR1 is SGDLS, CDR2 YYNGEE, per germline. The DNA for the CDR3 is TGTGCCAGCAGCGTAGGGAGGGGGCCCTTTACCCAGTACTTC. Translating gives CASSVGRGPFTQYF. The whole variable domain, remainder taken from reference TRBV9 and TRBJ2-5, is DSGVTQTPKHLITATGQRVTLRCSPRSGDLSVYWYQQSLDQGLQFLIQYYNGEERAKGNILERFSAQQFPDLHSELNLSSLELGDSALYFCASSVGRGPFTQYFGPGTRLLVL.

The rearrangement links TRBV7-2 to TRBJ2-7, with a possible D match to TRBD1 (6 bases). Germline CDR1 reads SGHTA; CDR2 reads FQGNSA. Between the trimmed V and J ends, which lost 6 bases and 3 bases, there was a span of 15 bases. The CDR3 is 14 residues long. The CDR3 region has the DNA TGTGCCAGCAGGCCCTACAGGGATTACTACGAGCAGTACTTC. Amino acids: CASRPYRDYYEQYF.

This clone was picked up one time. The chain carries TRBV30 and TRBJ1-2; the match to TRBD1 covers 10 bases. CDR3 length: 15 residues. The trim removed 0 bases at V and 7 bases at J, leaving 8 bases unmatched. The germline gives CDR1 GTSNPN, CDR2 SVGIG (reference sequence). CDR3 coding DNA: TGTGCCTGGAGTGTACTCCGACAGGGGGCTTCTGGCTACACCTTC. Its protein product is CAWSVLRQGASGYTF. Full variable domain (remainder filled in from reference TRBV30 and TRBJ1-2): SQTIHQWPATLVQPVGSPLSLECTVEGTSNPNLYWYRQAAGRGLQLLFYSVGIGQISSEVPQNLSASRPQDRQFILSSKKLLLSDSGFYLCAWSVLRQGASGYTFGSGTRLTVV.

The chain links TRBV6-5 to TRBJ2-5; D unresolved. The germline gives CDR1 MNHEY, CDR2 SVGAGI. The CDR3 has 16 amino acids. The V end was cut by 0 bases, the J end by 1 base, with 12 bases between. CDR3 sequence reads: CASSYSLSPFQETQYF. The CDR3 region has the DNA TGTGCCAGCAGTTACTCCCTGTCGCCATTCCAAGAGACCCAGTACTTC.

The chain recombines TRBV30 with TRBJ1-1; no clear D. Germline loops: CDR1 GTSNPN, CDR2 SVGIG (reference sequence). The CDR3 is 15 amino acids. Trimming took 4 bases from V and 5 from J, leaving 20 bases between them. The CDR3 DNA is TGTGCCTGGAATACCCCCCCCGGCATGTTTACTGAAGCTTTCTTT. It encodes CAWNTPPGMFTEAFF.

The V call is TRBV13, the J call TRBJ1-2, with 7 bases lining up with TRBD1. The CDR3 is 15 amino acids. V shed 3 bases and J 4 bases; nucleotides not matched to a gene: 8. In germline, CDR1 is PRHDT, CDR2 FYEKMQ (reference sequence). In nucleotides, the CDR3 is TGTGCCAGCAGCTTTAACAGGGGAGGAGCCTATGGCTACACCTTC. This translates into CASSFNRGGAYGYTF.

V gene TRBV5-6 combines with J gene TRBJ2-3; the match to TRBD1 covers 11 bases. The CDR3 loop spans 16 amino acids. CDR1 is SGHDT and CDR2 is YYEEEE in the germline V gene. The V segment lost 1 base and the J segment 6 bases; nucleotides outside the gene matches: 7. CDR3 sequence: CASSLRRTGGLDTQYF. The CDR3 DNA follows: TGTGCCAGCAGCTTGAGGCGGACAGGGGGCCTCGATACGCAGTATTTT. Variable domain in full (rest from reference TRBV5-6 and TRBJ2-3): DAGVTQSPTHLIKTRGQQVTLRCSPKSGHDTVSWYQQALGQGPQFIFQYYEEEERQRGNFPDRFSGHQFPNYSSELNVNALLLGDSALYLCASSLRRTGGLDTQYFGPGTRLTVL.